Presented here are 26 T cell receptor beta chains from one specimen sequenced in a study of CD8+ T cells in alopecia areata. cDNA prepared by RNA extraction and subsequent reverse transcription served as the template for sequencing. The method was immunoSEQ multiplex PCR; TCRdb's version includes in-frame clones alone and lacks a portion of them. The data show 150,000 to 200,000 clones, with 55% to 65% seen just once and 4.5% to 5% held by the top ten. Sample: CD4+ T cells sorted from blood. These receptors all come from a human donor in good health.

J is TRBJ1-1 and V is TRBV6-6; no reliable D call. There are 15 residues in the CDR3. Germline CDR1 is MNHNY and CDR2 is SVGAGI (reference sequence). V dropped 2 bases and J dropped 0 bases, with 10 bases sitting between them. The CDR3 bases are TGTGCCAGCAGTTACGGACTCACCATGAACACTGAAGCTTTCTTT. Protein: CASSYGLTMNTEAFF.

This clone was counted a few times. This chain connects TRBV29-1 to TRBJ2-1; 11 nucleotides match TRBD2. CDR1 and CDR2 from the germline V gene are SQVTM and ANQGSEA. CDR3 size: 14 residues. Trimming took 1 base from V and 10 from J; bases not matched to a gene: 6. CDR3 in DNA: TGCAGCGTTGAAGTACTAGCGGGAGCAGTGGAGCAGTTCTTC. Protein sequence: CSVEVLAGAVEQFF.

The chain joins TRBV15 to TRBJ2-6; 7 bases line up with TRBD1. With 4 bases clipped from V and 5 bases from J, the junction kept 11 bases outside the gene matches. CDR3 size: 17 residues. Germline-derived CDR1 and CDR2 are LNHNV and YYDKDF (reference sequence). The CDR3 nucleotides are TGTGCCACCAGCAAAACTGCGCAGGGGGTCCGGGCCAACGTCCTGACTTTC. Its protein is CATSKTAQGVRANVLTF. Drawing the rest from reference TRBV15 and TRBJ2-6, the complete variable domain is DAMVIQNPRYQVTQFGKPVTLSCSQTLNHNVMYWYQQKSSQAPKLLFHYYDKDFNNEADTPDNFQSRRPNTSFCFLDIRSPGLGDTAMYLCATSKTAQGVRANVLTFGAGSRLTVL.

This chain uses TRBV2 with TRBJ1-1; D unresolved. The length of the CDR3 is 12 residues. Germline CDR1 is SNHLY and CDR2 is FYNNEI. V was trimmed by 6 bases and J by 0 bases, leaving 5 bases between them. The CDR3 is CASRRMNTEAFF. The CDR3 DNA follows: TGTGCCAGCAGGCGGATGAACACTGAAGCTTTCTTT.

The chain is built from TRBV7-2 and TRBJ2-7; tentatively, D is TRBD1 (6 bases). Germline V gives CDR1 SGHTA, CDR2 FQGNSA. The CDR3 covers 13 residues. The germline V and J ends were trimmed by 3 bases and 3 bases, with 9 bases remaining between them. The CDR3 DNA reads TGTGCCAGCAGCTTTGGACAGCTCTACGAGCAGTACTTC. Its protein is CASSFGQLYEQYF. The entire variable domain, with the rest obtained from reference TRBV7-2 and TRBJ2-7, is as follows: GAGVSQSPSNKVTEKGKDVELRCDPISGHTALYWYRQSLGQGLEFLIYFQGNSAPDKSGLPSDRFSAERTGGSVSTLTIQRTQQEDSAVYLCASSFGQLYEQYFGPGTRLTVT.

This clone appeared a single time. This rearrangement joins TRBV5-1 to TRBJ2-1; 7 bases line up with TRBD2. Germline values: CDR1 SGHRS, CDR2 YFSETQ. This CDR3 is 15 amino acids long. J was trimmed by 5 bases and V by 2 bases; bases with no gene match: 7. DNA of the CDR3: TGCGCCAGCAGCTTCGGCGGGAGTGGAAACAATGAGCAGTTCTTC. Translated: CASSFGGSGNNEQFF.

This clone has only a few counts. The chain is built from TRBV6-5 and TRBJ2-1; TRBD2 matches 12 bases. The CDR3 runs 15 residues. The ends lost 6 bases at V and 4 bases at J; junction bases unmatched: 4. Per the germline V gene, CDR1 is MNHEY and CDR2 is SVGAGI. The CDR3 DNA sequence: TGTGCCAGCAGCCGGACTAGCGGGATGTACAATGAGCAGTTCTTC. Its protein is CASSRTSGMYNEQFF.

The sample holds one count of this clone. CDR3: CASSSGQGYTEAFF. The CDR3 coding sequence is TGTGCCAGCAGTTCCGGACAGGGCTACACTGAAGCTTTCTTT. This sequence joins TRBV6-5 and TRBJ1-1; the match to TRBD1 covers 8 bases. CDR3 length: 14 residues. V lost 4 bases, J lost 3 bases, and 4 bases stayed unmatched. Germline CDR1 reads MNHEY; CDR2 reads SVGAGI.

The V gene is TRBV6-5, the J gene TRBJ2-7; 8 bases agree with TRBD2. This CDR3 comprises 13 residues. Germline CDR1 and CDR2: MNHEY and SVGAGI. V shed 2 bases, J shed 7 bases, and the junction held 4 bases outside the gene matches. The CDR3 loop is CASSYGTSGEQYF. CDR3 DNA: TGTGCCAGCAGTTACGGGACTAGTGGTGAGCAGTACTTC.

This chain joins TRBV5-6 and TRBJ2-1; D possibly uses TRBD1 or TRBD2 (6 bases each). This CDR3 region has 15 residues. Germline V CDR1 and CDR2: SGHDT, YYEEEE. Trimming left V 4 bases short and J 4 bases short, with 15 bases between. This chain's CDR3 is CASSPVGAGYNEQFF. The CDR3 DNA is TGTGCCAGCAGCCCGGTGGGGGCGGGATACAATGAGCAGTTCTTC.

This clone was observed once. The rearrangement joins TRBV4-2 to TRBJ2-2, with 7 positions matching TRBD2. CDR3 length equals 15 residues. Losses at the gene ends were 4 bases for V and 8 bases for J; bases not matched to a gene: 10. Germline values: CDR1 LGHNA, CDR2 YNFKEQ. In DNA, the CDR3 is TGTGCCAGCAGCCCGTTAGCGGGTTCGTCGGGGGAGCTGTTTTTT. This codes for CASSPLAGSSGELFF.

This clone was counted only a few times. V usage is TRBV6-6 and J usage is TRBJ2-7; 9 bases map to TRBD1. The CDR3 runs to 13 residues. V shed 7 bases and J 3 bases; nucleotides not matched to a gene: 4. The germline gives CDR1 MNHNY, CDR2 SVGAGI (reference sequence). CDR3 residues: CASTPGQGYEQYF. The CDR3 nucleotides read TGTGCCAGCACCCCGGGACAGGGCTACGAGCAGTACTTC.

This clone showed up just a few times. The chain combines TRBV29-1 with TRBJ2-1; no firm D call. The V end lost 8 bases, the J end lost 10 bases, and 15 bases lay between the germline ends. The CDR3 length is 11 residues. CDR1 SQVTM and CDR2 ANQGSEA come from the germline V gene. In DNA, the CDR3 is TGCAGCCCTGGAGTTTTGGGAGAGCAGTTCTTC. It encodes CSPGVLGEQFF.

The gene calls are TRBV30 and TRBJ1-4; maybe TRBD1 (6 bases). This CDR3 contains 15 residues. Germline lookup yields CDR1 GTSNPN and CDR2 SVGIG (reference sequence). V was shortened by 3 bases and J by 4 bases, with 15 bases between the two germline ends. The CDR3 sequence: CAWRGETGDNEKLFF. The CDR3 DNA sequence: TGTGCCTGGAGGGGGGAGACAGGAGATAATGAAAAACTGTTTTTT.

This clone was recorded a few times. A read error may produce the germline difference seen at one junction end. The V and J genes are TRBV29-1 and TRBJ2-7; 8 positions match TRBD2. This CDR3 comprises 10 residues. Germline assignment: CDR1 SQVTM and CDR2 ANQGSEA. CDR3 bases: TGTGGCGGGGGGACCTACGAGCAGTACTTC. It codes for CGGGTYEQYF.

This clone was picked up one time. The chain has TRBV29-1 and TRBJ2-1; 7 bases fit TRBD2. In germline, CDR1 is SQVTM, CDR2 ANQGSEA. CDR3 length equals 15 residues. V shed 7 bases, J shed 4 bases, and the junction held 13 bases outside the gene matches. The CDR3 DNA sequence: TGCAGCGCCCTTGGTCTAGCGGACACTTACAATGAGCAGTTCTTC. It is translated as CSALGLADTYNEQFF.

Only a few counts were recorded for this clone. This chain joins TRBV6-5 and TRBJ2-7; perhaps D is TRBD1 or TRBD2 (5 bases each). This CDR3 has 14 residues. From germline, CDR1 is MNHEY and CDR2 SVGAGI. Trimming took off 2 bases at V and 4 bases at J, with 12 bases between the two ends. The CDR3 DNA follows: TGTGCCAGCAGTTACATGGGGGAAGCTTACGAGCAGTACTTC. Residues: CASSYMGEAYEQYF.

This clone was seen a handful of times. The V gene is TRBV27, the J gene TRBJ2-6; 8 bases align to TRBD1. Germline lookup yields CDR1 MNHEY and CDR2 SMNVEV (reference sequence). The CDR3 totals 18 residues. Unmatched junction bases numbered 14, after V lost 8 bases and J lost 2 bases. CDR3 residues: CASGPGRGQLAGANVLTF. The CDR3 coding sequence is TGTGCCAGCGGCCCGGGCAGGGGGCAATTGGCTGGGGCCAACGTCCTGACTTTC.

About this clone itself: The sample carries other DNA sequences with the same CDR3. The chain joins TRBV2 to TRBJ1-4; 9 positions agree with TRBD1. Germline lookup yields CDR1 SNHLY and CDR2 FYNNEI. There are 16 residues in the CDR3. After removal of 6 bases from V and 0 bases from J, the junction contained 5 bases not matched to a gene. The CDR3 reads CASRRDRAATNEKLFF. In DNA, the CDR3 is TGTGCCAGCAGAAGGGACAGGGCTGCAACTAATGAAAAACTGTTTTTT.

This CDR3 reads CASSFAAGPYEQYF. CDR3 bases: TGTGCCAGCAGTTTCGCCGCCGGGCCCTACGAGCAGTACTTC. This rearrangement joins TRBV6-5 to TRBJ2-7; D remains ambiguous. Between the trimmed V and J ends, which lost 4 bases and 2 bases, there was a span of 12 bases. This CDR3 has 14 amino acids. Germline V gives CDR1 MNHEY, CDR2 SVGAGI.

This chain links TRBV29-1 with TRBJ1-1; D is possibly TRBD1 (5 bases). V was clipped by 6 bases and J by 13 bases, with 18 bases between them. In germline, CDR1 is SQVTM, CDR2 ANQGSEA. The CDR3 runs to 11 residues. This CDR3 is CSVGDGLGSFF. CDR3 DNA sequence: TGCAGCGTAGGGGACGGTTTAGGGAGTTTCTTT. Variable domain in full (rest from reference TRBV29-1 and TRBJ1-1): SAVISQKPSRDICQRGTSLTIQCQVDSQVTMMFWYRQQPGQSLTLIATANQGSEATYESGFVIDKFPISRPNLTFSTLTVSNMSPEDSSIYLCSVGDGLGSFFGQGTRLTVV.

This clone was observed a handful of times. V usage is TRBV4-1 and J usage is TRBJ2-4; 8 bases are a match to TRBD2. There are 17 residues in the CDR3. Germline-derived CDR1 and CDR2 are MGHRA and YSYEKL. With V trimmed by 3 bases and J by 8 bases, 15 bases remained unmatched. CDR3 in amino acids: CASSQGGASGPRDIQYF. Written as DNA, the CDR3 is TGCGCCAGCAGCCAGGGGGGGGCTAGCGGGCCTCGTGACATTCAGTACTTC.

This clone has just a few counts. The J gene is TRBJ2-6, the V gene TRBV5-5; either TRBD1 or TRBD2 may supply D (6 bases each). Germline loops: CDR1 SGHKS, CDR2 YYEKEE (reference sequence). Trimming pared 2 bases from V and 4 bases from J, leaving 16 bases between. The CDR3 covers 17 residues. The CDR3: CASSFGGRGTGANVLTF. Written as DNA, the CDR3 is TGTGCCAGCAGCTTTGGGGGGCGAGGGACCGGGGCCAACGTCCTGACTTTC.

This clone was picked up a small number of times. The CDR3 sequence is CASSGLAGYGEQYF. CDR3 coding DNA: TGTGCCAGCAGCGGATTAGCGGGATACGGCGAGCAGTACTTC. This sequence joins TRBV5-6 and TRBJ2-7, with TRBD2 matching over 8 bases. The CDR3 runs 14 residues. From germline, CDR1 is SGHDT and CDR2 YYEEEE. Trimming took 4 bases from V and 6 from J; bases not matched to a gene: 9.

In this sample, this clone turned up a few times. This sequence joins TRBV7-9 and TRBJ1-2, with D perhaps TRBD1 (6 bases). The germline V and J ends were trimmed by 5 bases and 8 bases, with 15 bases remaining between them. Germline CDR1 SEHNR, CDR2 FQNEAQ (reference sequence). This CDR3 has 13 amino acids. Here the CDR3 reads CASSPNRAVGYTF. The CDR3 region has the DNA TGTGCCAGCAGCCCCAACAGGGCTGTCGGCTACACCTTC.

The chain is built from TRBV25-1 and TRBJ2-7; TRBD1 matches at 10 bases. CDR1 and CDR2 from the germline V gene are MGHDK and SYGVNS. CDR3 length: 15 amino acids. With 6 bases clipped from V and 6 bases from J, the junction kept 11 bases outside the gene matches. CDR3 sequence reads: CASSGEGQGFREQYF. The CDR3 DNA reads as TGTGCCAGCAGCGGGGAGGGACAGGGGTTTCGCGAGCAGTACTTC.